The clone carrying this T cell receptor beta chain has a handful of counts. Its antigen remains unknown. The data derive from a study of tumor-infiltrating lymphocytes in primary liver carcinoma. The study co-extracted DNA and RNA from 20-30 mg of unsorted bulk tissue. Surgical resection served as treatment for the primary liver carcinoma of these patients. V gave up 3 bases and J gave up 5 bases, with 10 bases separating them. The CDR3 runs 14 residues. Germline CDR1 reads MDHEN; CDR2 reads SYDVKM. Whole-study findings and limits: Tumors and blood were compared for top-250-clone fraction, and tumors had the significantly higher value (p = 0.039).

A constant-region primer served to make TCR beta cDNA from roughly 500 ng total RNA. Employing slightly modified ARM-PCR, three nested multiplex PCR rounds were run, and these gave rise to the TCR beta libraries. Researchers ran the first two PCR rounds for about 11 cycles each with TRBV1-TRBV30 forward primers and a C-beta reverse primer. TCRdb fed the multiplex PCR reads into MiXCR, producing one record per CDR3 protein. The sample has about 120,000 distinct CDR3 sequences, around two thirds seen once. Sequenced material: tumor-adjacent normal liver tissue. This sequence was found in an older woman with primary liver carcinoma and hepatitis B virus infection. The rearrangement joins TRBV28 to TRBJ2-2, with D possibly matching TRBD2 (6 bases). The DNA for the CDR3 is TGTGCCAGCAGTTTCAGGCTAGCGACCGGGGAGCTGTTTTTT. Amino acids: CASSFRLATGELFF.